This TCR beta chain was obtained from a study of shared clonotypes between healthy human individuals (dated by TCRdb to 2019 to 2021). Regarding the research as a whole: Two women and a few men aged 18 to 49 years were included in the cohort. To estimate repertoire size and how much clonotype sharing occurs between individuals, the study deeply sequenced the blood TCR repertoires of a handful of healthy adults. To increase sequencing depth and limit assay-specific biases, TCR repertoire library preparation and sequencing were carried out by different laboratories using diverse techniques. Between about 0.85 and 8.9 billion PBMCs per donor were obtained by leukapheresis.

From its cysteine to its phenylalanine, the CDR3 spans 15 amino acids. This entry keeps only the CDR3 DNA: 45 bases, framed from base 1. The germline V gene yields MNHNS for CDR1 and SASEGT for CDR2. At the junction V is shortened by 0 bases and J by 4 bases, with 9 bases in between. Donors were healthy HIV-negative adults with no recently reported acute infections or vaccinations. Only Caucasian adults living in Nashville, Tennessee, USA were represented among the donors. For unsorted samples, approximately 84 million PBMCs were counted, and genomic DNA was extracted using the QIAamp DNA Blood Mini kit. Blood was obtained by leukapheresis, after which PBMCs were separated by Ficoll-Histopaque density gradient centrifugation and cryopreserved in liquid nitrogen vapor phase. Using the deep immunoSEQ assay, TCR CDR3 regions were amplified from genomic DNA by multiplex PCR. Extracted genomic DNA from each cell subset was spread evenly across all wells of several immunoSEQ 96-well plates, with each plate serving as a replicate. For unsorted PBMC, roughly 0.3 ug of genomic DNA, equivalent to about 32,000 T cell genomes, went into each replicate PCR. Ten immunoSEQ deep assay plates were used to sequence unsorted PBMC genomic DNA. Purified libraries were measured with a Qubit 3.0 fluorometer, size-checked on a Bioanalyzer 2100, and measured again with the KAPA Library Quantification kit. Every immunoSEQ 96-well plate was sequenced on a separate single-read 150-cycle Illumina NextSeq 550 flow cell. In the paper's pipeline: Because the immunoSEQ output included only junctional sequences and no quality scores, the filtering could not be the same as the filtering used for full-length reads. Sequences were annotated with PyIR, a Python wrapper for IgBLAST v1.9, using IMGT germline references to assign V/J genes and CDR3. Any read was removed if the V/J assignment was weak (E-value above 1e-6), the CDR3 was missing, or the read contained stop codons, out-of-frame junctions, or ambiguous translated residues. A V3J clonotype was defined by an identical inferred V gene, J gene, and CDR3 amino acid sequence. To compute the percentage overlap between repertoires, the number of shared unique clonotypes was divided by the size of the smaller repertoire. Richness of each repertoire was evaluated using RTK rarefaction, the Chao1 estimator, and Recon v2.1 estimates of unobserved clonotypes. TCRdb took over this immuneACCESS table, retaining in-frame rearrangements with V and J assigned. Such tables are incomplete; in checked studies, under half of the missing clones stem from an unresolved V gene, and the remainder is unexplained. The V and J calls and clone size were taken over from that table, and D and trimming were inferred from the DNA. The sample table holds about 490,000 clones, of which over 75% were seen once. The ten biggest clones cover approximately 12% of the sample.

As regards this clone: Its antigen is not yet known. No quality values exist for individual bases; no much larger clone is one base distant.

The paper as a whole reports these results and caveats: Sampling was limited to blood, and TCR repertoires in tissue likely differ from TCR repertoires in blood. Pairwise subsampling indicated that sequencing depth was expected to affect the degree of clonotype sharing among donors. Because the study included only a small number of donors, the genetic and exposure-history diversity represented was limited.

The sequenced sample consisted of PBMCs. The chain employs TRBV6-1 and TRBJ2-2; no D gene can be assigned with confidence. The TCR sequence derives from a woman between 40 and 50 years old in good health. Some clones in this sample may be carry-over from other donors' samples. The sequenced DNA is TGTGCCAGCAGTGAAGCGCGAGAGCTCACCGGGGAGCTGTTTTTT. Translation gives CASSEARELTGELFF.